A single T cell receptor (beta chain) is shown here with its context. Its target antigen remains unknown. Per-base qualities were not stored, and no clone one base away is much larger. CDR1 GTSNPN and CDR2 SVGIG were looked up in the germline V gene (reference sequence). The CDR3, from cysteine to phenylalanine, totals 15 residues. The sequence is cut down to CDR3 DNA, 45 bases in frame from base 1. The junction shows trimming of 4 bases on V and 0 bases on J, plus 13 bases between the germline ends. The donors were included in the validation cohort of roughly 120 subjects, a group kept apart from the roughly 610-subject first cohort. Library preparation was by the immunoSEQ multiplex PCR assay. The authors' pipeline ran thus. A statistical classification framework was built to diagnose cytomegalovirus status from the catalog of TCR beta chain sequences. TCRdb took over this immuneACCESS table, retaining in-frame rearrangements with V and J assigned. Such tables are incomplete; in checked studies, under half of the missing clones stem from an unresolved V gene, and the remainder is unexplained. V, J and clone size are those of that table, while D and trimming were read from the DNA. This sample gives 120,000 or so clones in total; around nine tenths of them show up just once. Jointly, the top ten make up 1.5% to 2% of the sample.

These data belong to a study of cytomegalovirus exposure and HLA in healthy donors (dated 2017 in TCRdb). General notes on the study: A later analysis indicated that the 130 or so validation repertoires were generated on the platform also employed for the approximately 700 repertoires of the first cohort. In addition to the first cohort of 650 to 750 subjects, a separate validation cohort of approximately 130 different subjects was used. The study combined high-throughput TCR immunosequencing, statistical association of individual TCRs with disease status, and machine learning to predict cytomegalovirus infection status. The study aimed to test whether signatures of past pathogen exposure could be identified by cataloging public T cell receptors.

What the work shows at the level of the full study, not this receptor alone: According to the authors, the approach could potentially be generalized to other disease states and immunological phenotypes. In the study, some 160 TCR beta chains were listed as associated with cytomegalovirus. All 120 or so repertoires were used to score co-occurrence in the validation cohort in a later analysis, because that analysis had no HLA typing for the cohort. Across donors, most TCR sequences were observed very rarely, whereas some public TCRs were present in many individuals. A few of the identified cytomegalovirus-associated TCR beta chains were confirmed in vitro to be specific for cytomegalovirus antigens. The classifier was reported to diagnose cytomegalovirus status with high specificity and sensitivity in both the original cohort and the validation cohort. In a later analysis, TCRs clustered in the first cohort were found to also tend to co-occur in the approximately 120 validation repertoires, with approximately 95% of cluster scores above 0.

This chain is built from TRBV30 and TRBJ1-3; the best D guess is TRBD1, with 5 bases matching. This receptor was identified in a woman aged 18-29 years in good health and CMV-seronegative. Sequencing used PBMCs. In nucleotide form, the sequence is TGTGCCTGGACCGAGCGGGGGATCTCTGGAAACACCATATATTTT. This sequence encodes CAWTERGISGNTIYF.